This T cell receptor beta chain was sequenced during a study of vaccination and CD4 T cells after COVID-19. As for the study in general: Typically, post-vaccine samples were obtained a median 72 days after dose two, within a range of 14 to 241. As a positive control, some control cultures were given a CEFX pool, while others were given an HIV-1 Nef pool or no peptide.

Cultured CD4+ T cell DNA was sequenced using the Oncomine TCR Beta short-read assay. TCRdb reprocessed the PCR reads with MiXCR, giving one entry per CDR3 protein. This sample has more than 9,000 distinct CDR3 sequences, with about 65% found just once. Study outcomes and limitations: Spike mono-reactivity was found in 304 of the 307 vaccine-specific clones identified in convalescent patients.

Treatment noted: approximately 10-day PBMC culture with coronavirus spike peptide pools or control peptides (ViraFEST assay). The medium had half its volume replaced with fresh IL-2 medium on days 3 and 7. Regarding this clonotype: Its antigen is currently unknown.

The CDR3 extends over 16 amino acids. Trimming took 8 bases from V and 2 from J, leaving 19 bases between them. Per germline, CDR1 MNHEY and CDR2 SMNVEV (reference sequence). The sample was CD4+ T cells from blood, cultured in vitro. The chain uses TRBV27 and TRBJ2-1, with D perhaps TRBD2 (6 bases). The source is a human donor who had recovered from COVID-19. The CDR3 loop is CASLKGGGQTYNEQFF. CDR3 nucleotides: TGTGCCAGCTTAAAGGGAGGTGGGCAGACCTACAATGAGCAGTTCTTC.